This TCR beta chain was captured by sequencing in a study of patients and donors after allogeneic stem cell transplantation. V gave up 0 bases and J gave up 3 bases, with 11 bases separating them. CDR3 length: 15 residues. In germline, CDR1 is SGHAT, CDR2 FQNNGV. TCRdb passed the RT-PCR reads through MiXCR, listing each CDR3 protein once. Counted here are roughly 880,000 distinct CDR3 sequences, more than 15% occurring once; the ten biggest clones make up around 6%. Material for sequencing was blood, either unsorted or a sorted T cell fraction (not recorded which). V gene TRBV11-2 combines with J gene TRBJ1-1; D uncertain. This receptor was identified in a human donor who was either an allogeneic HSCT recipient or a stem cell or donor lymphocyte infusion donor (not recorded which). It is not recorded whose cells these are; they may come from a transplant donor. CDR3 residues: CASSLDWTFYTEAFF. The CDR3 coding sequence is TGTGCCAGCAGCTTAGATTGGACTTTTTACACTGAAGCTTTCTTT.